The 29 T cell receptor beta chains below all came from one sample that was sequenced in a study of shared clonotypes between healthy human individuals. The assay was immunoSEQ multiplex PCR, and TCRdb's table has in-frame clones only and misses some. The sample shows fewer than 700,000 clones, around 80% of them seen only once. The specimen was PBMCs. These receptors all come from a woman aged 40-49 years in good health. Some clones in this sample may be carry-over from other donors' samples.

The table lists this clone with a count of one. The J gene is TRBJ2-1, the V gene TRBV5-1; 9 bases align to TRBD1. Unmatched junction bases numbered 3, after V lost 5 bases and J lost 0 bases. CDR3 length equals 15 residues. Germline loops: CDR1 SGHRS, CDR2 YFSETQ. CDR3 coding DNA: TGCGCCAGCAGGTCGACAGGGGGCTCCTACAATGAGCAGTTCTTC. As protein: CASRSTGGSYNEQFF.

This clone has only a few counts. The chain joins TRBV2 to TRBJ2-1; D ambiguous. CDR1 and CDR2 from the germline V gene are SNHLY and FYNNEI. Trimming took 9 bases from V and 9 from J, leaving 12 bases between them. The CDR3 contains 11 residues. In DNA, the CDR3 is TGTGCCAGGAAAGAGGAAGGTGAGCAGTTCTTC. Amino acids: CARKEEGEQFF.

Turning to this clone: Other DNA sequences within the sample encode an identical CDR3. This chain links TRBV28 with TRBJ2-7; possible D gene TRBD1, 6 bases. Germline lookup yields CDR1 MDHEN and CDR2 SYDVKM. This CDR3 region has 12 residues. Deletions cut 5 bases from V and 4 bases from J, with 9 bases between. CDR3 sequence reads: CASSLGQYEQYF. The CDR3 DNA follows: TGTGCCAGCAGTCTCGGACAGTACGAGCAGTACTTC.

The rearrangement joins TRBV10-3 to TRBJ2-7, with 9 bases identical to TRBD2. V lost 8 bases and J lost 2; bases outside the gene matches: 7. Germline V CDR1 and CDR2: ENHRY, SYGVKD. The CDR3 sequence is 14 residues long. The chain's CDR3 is CAIRGSGGTYEQYF. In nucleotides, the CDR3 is TGTGCCATCCGAGGGAGCGGGGGGACCTACGAGCAGTACTTC.

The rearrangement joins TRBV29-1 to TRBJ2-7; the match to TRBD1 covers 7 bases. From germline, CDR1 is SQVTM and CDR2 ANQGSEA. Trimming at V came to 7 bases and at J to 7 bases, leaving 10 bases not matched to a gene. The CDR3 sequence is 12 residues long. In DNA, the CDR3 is TGCAGCGCCACGACAGGGATCAGTGAGCAGTACTTC. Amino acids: CSATTGISEQYF.

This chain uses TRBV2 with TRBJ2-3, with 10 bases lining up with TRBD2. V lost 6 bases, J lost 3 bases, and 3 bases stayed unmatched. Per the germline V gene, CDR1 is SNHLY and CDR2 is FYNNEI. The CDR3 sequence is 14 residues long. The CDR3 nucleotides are TGTGCCAGCAGCCCGGGACTAGCGACAGATACGCAGTATTTT. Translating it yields CASSPGLATDTQYF. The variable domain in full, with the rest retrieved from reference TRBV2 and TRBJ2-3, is EPEVTQTPSHQVTQMGQEVILRCVPISNHLYFYWYRQILGQKVEFLVSFYNNEISEKSEIFDDQFSVERPDGSNFTLKIRSTKLEDSAMYFCASSPGLATDTQYFGPGTRLTVL.

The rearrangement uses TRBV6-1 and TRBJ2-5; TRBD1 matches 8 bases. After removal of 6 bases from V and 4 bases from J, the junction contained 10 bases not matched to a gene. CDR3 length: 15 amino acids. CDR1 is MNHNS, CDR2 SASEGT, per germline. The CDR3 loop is CASRGGTGFSETQYF. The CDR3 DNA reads TGTGCCAGCAGAGGTGGGACAGGCTTTTCAGAGACCCAGTACTTC.

CDR3 sequence: CASRDTGILYGYTF. CDR3 bases: TGTGCCAGCAGGGATACAGGGATCCTCTATGGCTACACCTTC. J is TRBJ1-2 and V is TRBV28, with D possibly TRBD1 on 6 matching bases. This CDR3 comprises 14 residues. Germline loops: CDR1 MDHEN, CDR2 SYDVKM. Trimming took 6 bases from V and 4 from J, leaving 15 bases between them.

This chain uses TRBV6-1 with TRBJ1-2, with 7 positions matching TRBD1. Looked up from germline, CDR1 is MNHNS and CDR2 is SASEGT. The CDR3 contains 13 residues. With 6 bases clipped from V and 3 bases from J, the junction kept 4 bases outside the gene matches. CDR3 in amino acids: CASRQQGYYGYTF. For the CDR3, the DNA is TGTGCCAGCAGGCAACAGGGGTACTATGGCTACACCTTC.

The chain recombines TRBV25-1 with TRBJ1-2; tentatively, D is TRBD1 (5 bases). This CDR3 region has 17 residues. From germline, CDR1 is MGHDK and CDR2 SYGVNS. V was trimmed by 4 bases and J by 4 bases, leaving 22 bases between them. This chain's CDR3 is CASSGEGTGPNLYGYTF. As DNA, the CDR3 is TGTGCCAGCAGTGGCGAAGGTACGGGACCGAACCTCTATGGCTACACCTTC.

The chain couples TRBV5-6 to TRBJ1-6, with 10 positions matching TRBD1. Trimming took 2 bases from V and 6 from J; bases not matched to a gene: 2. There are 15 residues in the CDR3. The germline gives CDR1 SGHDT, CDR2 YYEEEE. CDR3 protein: CASSFRDRGNSPLHF. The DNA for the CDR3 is TGTGCCAGCAGCTTCCGGGACAGGGGTAATTCACCCCTCCACTTT.

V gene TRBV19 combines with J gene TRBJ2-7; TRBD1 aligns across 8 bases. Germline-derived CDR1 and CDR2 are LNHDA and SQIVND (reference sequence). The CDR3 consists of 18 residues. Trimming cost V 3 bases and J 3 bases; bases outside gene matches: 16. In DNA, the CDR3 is TGTGCCAGTAGTATCAGTTTTTCAGGGGACAGGAGTTACTACGAGCAGTACTTC. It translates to CASSISFSGDRSYYEQYF.

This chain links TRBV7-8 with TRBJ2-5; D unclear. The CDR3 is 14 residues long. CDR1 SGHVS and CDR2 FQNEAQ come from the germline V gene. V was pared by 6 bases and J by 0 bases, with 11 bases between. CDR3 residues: CASSSVPHQETQYF. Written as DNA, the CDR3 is TGTGCCAGCAGTTCTGTACCCCACCAAGAGACCCAGTACTTC.

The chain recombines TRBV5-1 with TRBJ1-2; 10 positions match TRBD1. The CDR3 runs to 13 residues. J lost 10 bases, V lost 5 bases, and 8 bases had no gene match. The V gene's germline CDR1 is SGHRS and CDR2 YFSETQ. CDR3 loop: CASRSGTGEDYTF. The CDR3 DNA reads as TGCGCCAGCAGATCCGGGACAGGGGAGGACTACACCTTC.

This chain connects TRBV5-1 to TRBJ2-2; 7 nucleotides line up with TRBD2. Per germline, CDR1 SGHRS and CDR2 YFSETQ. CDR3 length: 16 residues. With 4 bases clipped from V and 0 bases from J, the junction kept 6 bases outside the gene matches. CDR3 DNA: TGCGCCAGCAGCCCGACTAGCTCCGCGAACACCGGGGAGCTGTTTTTT. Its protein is CASSPTSSANTGELFF.

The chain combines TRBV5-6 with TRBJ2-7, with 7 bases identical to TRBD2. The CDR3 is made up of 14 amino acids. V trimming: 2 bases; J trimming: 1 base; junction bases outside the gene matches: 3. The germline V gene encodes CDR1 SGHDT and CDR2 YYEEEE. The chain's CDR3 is CASSLAGYSYEQYF. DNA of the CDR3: TGTGCCAGCAGCTTAGCGGGATATTCCTACGAGCAGTACTTC.

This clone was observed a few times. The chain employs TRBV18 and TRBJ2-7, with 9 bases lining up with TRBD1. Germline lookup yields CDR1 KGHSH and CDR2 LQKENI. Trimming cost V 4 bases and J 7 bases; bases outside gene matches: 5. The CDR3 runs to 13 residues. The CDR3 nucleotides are TGTGCCAGCTCACAGGGACAGGGAATAGAGCAGTACTTC. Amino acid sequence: CASSQGQGIEQYF.

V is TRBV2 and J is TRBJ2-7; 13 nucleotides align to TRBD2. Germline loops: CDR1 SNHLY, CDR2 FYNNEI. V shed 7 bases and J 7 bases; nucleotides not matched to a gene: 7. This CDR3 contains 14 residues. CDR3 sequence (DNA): TGTGCCAGCAAAGGACTAGCGGGAGCAGGGGAGCAGTACTTC. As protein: CASKGLAGAGEQYF.

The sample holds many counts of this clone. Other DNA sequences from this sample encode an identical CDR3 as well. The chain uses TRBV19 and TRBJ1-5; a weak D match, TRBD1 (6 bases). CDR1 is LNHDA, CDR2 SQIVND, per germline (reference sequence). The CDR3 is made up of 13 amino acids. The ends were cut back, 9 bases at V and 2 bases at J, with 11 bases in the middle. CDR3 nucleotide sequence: TGTGCCAGCACAGGACAGCGCAATCAGCCCCAGCATTTT. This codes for CASTGQRNQPQHF.

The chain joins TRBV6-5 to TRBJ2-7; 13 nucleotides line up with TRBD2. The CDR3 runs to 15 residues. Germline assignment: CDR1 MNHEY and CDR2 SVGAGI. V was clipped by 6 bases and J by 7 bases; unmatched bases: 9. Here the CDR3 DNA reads TGTGCCAGCAGGATCGGACTAGCGGGAGTAGGAGAGCAGTACTTC. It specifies CASRIGLAGVGEQYF.

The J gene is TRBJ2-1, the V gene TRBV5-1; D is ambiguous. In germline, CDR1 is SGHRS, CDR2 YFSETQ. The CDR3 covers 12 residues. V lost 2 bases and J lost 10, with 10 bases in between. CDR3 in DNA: TGCGCCAGCAGCTTTGGGCTAGAGGAGCAGTTCTTC. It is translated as CASSFGLEEQFF.

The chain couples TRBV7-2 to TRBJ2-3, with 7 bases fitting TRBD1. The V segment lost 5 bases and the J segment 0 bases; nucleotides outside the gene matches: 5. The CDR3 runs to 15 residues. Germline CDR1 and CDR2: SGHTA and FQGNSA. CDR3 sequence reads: CASSRDSMSTDTQYF. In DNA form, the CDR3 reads TGTGCCAGCAGCAGGGACAGCATGAGCACAGATACGCAGTATTTT.

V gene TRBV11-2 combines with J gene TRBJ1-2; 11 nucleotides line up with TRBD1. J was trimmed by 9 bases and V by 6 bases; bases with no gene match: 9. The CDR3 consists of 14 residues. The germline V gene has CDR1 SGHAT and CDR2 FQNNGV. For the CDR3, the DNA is TGTGCCAGCAGTAACCCCCGGGACAGGGGGAGCTACACCTTC. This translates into CASSNPRDRGSYTF.

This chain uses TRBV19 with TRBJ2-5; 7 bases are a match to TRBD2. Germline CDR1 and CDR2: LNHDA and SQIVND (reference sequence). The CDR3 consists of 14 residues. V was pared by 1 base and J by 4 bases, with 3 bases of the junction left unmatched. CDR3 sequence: CASSIGEGIETQYF. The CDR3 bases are TGTGCCAGTAGTATAGGGGAGGGGATAGAGACCCAGTACTTC.

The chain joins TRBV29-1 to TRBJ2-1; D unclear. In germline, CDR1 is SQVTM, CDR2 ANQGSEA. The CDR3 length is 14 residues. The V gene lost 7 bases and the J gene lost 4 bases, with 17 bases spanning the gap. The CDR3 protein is CSATADYTYNEQFF. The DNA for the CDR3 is TGCAGCGCGACTGCAGATTACACATACAATGAGCAGTTCTTC.

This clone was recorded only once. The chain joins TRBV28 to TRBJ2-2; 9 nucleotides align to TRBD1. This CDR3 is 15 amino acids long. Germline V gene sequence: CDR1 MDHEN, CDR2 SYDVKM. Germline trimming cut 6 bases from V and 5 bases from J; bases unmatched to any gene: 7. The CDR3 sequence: CASRGDRVGTGELFF. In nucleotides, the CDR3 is TGTGCCAGCAGAGGGGACAGGGTAGGAACCGGGGAGCTGTTTTTT.

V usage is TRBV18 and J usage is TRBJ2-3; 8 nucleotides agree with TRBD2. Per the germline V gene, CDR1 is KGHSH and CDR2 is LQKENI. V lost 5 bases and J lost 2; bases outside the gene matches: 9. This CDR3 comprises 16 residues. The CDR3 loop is CASSRGSGANTDTQYF. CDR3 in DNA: TGTGCCAGCTCAAGGGGTAGCGGGGCCAACACAGATACGCAGTATTTT.

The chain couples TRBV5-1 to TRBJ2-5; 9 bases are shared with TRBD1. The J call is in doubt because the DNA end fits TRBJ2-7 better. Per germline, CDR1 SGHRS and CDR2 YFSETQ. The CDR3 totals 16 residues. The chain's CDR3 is CASSLASGTGRDEQYF. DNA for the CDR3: TGCGCCAGCAGCTTGGCCTCCGGGACAGGGCGCGACGAGCAGTACTTC.

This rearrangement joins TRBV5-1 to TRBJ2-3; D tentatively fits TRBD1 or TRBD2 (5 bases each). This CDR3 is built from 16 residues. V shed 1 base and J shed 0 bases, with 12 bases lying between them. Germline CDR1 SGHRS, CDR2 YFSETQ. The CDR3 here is CASSLRGYPSTDTQYF. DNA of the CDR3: TGCGCCAGCAGCTTGCGGGGCTATCCTAGCACAGATACGCAGTATTTT.